These T cell receptor beta chains were read from a single sample in a study of blood T cell repertoires in COVID-19. TCRdb's copy holds only in-frame clones and misses some; the assay was immunoSEQ multiplex PCR. Here the sample spans under 200,000 clones, roughly nine tenths being singletons. The sequencing input was peripheral blood. The receptors derive from a young man with acute or convalescent COVID-19. Each CDR3 is given with its conserved first and last residue. The D gene is left open where the match is weak. Size is omitted from some rows. Given values are once, few, many or a class for expanded clones.

j_call d_call clone_size v_call cdr3_nt cdr3_aa
TRBJ2-2 TRBD1 NA TRBV28 TGTGCCAGCAGACGACAGGGGGCCGGGGAGCTGTTTTTT CASRRQGAGELFF
TRBJ1-2 TRBD1 few TRBV25-1 TGTGCCAGCAGTGAAGACAGGGTAGTCTATGGCTACACCTTC CASSEDRVVYGYTF
TRBJ1-5 TRBD1 NA TRBV3-1/TRBV3-2 TGTGCCAGCAGCCTTGGACAGGGTAGGCAGCCCCAGCATTTT CASSLGQGRQPQHF
TRBJ2-5 TRBD1 NA TRBV7-6 TGTGCCAGCACAGGACAGGTGGGGCGCGGTGGGACCCAGTACTTC CASTGQVGRGGTQYF
TRBJ1-4 NA NA TRBV2 TGTGCCAGCAGTGAGGAGGAGGCAACTAATGAAAAACTGTTTTTT CASSEEEATNEKLFF
TRBJ2-3 TRBD2 NA TRBV19 TGTGCCAGTAGTAGGTTGACTAGCGGCACAGATACGCAGTATTTT CASSRLTSGTDTQYF
TRBJ2-3 TRBD1 NA TRBV4-1 TGCGCCAGCAGCCAAGAGGACAGGGGGCAAGATACGCAGTATTTT CASSQEDRGQDTQYF
TRBJ2-1 NA NA TRBV19 TGTGCCAGTAAGCCGGGACTTAACTACAATGAGCAGTTCTTC CASKPGLNYNEQFF
TRBJ1-1 NA NA TRBV7-9 TGTGCCAGCAGCTTAGTTGGCAGTCAATCGAACACTGAAGCTTTCTTT CASSLVGSQSNTEAFF
TRBJ2-5 NA NA TRBV14 TGTGCCAGCAGAAGGGGCGGAACCCAAGAGACCCAGTACTTC CASRRGGTQETQYF
TRBJ1-6 NA NA TRBV30 TGTGCCTGGAGGAAAGGACAGACAGATTCACCCCTCCACTTT CAWRKGQTDSPLHF
TRBJ2-3 NA NA TRBV5-1 TGCGCCAGCAGGTACCAGGGGCAAGATACGCAGTATTTT CASRYQGQDTQYF
TRBJ2-1 TRBD2 NA TRBV5-1 TGCGCCAGCAGCTTGGATCCAGCGGGGGGTGGGCATGAGCAGTTCTTC CASSLDPAGGGHEQFF
TRBJ1-5 NA NA TRBV2 TGTGCCAGCAGTGAAGGCAGATATCAGCCCCAGCATTTT CASSEGRYQPQHF
TRBJ1-5 NA few TRBV5-1 TGCGCCAGCAGCCCTGCGGGGGCTAGCAATCAGCCCCAGCATTTT CASSPAGASNQPQHF
TRBJ2-1 NA few TRBV4-2 TGTGCCAGCAGCCAATCTTCGACAGTCTCGTACAATGAGCAGTTCTTC CASSQSSTVSYNEQFF
TRBJ2-1 TRBD2 NA TRBV5-1 TGCGCCAGCAGCTTGGCCTCGAGCGGGGGGGCCTACAATGAGCAGTTCTTC CASSLASSGGAYNEQFF
TRBJ2-2 TRBD1 NA TRBV5-1 TGCGCCAGCAGCTTCTGGGACAGGGGTACCGGGGAGCTGTTTTTT CASSFWDRGTGELFF
TRBJ2-7 NA once TRBV7-8 TGTGCCAGCAGCTCCGCGGGACTCCCTTCGGACGAGCAGTACTTC CASSSAGLPSDEQYF
TRBJ1-5 TRBD1 few TRBV11-2 TGTGCCAGCAGCTCTGGACAGGGGGCGATTCAGCCCCAGCATTTT CASSSGQGAIQPQHF
TRBJ2-3 TRBD1 NA TRBV2 TGTGCCAGCAGTAGACAGGGGGTGACAACAAATACGCAGTATTTT CASSRQGVTTNTQYF
TRBJ2-2 TRBD2 NA TRBV15 TGTGCCACCAGGAGAGATCTGACTAGCGGGGGGACTAACACCGGGGAGCTGTTTTTT CATRRDLTSGGTNTGELFF
TRBJ2-3 TRBD2 NA TRBV9 TGTGCCAGCAGCGTCGAATCGGGGGGGCAAGATACGCAGTATTTT CASSVESGGQDTQYF
TRBJ1-1 NA NA TRBV9 TGTGCCAGCAGCGTCCTAGAAAATTTGAACACTGAAGCTTTCTTT CASSVLENLNTEAFF
TRBJ1-1 TRBD1 NA TRBV6-5 TGTGCCAGCAGACCCGGACAGGGGGCCGCTGAAGCTTTCTTT CASRPGQGAAEAFF
TRBJ2-5 NA NA TRBV30 TGTGCCTGGAGTCTTGGACTGCAAGAGACCCAGTACTTC CAWSLGLQETQYF
TRBJ1-5 TRBD1 NA TRBV7-2 TGTGCCAGCAGCTACGGACAGGGGTATCAGCCCCAGCATTTT CASSYGQGYQPQHF
TRBJ2-6 NA once TRBV19 TGTGCCAGTAGTACCACAGGGACCGGGGCCAACGTCCTGACTTTC CASSTTGTGANVLTF
TRBJ1-2 TRBD1 NA TRBV18 TGTGCCAGCTCAGCAGACAGGGACTATGGCTACACCTTC CASSADRDYGYTF
TRBJ1-1 TRBD1 NA TRBV19 TGTGCCAGTAGTCATAGGGACAGGGTTATGAACACTGAAGCTTTCTTT CASSHRDRVMNTEAFF
TRBJ1-5 NA NA TRBV6-5 TGTGCCAGCAGTCTCTACGATAGCAATCAGCCCCAGCATTTT CASSLYDSNQPQHF
TRBJ1-3 NA NA TRBV5-8 TGTGCCAGCAGCGTGGACTCTGTAGCGGTGGAGCGAGACTCTGGAAACACCATATATTTT CASSVDSVAVERDSGNTIYF
TRBJ1-3 NA NA TRBV12-3/TRBV12-4 TGTGCCGACAGCTCTGGAAACACCATATATTTT CADSSGNTIYF
TRBJ1-5 NA NA TRBV3-1/TRBV3-2 TGTGCCAGCAGCCCGACAGCGGGTCGTCAGCCCCAGCATTTT CASSPTAGRQPQHF
TRBJ1-1 NA NA TRBV4-2 TGTGCCAGCAGCCACATCAGGACGGGGGGTACTGAAGCTTTCTTT CASSHIRTGGTEAFF
TRBJ2-6 TRBD1 NA TRBV9 TGTGCCAGCAGCGCTTTAGCCGGGACAGGGAGCTCTGGGGCCAACGTCCTGACTTTC CASSALAGTGSSGANVLTF
TRBJ2-1 NA few TRBV4-1 TGCGCCAGCAGCCCCGGACTGGTTGGGTCACACGGTGAGCAGTTCTTC CASSPGLVGSHGEQFF
TRBJ1-1 TRBD1 once TRBV30 TGTGCCTGGAGTAAAACTGGACAGGGCGGTACTGAAGCTTTCTTT CAWSKTGQGGTEAFF
TRBJ1-5 NA NA TRBV4-2 TGTGCCAGCAGCCAAGAACAGCACAATCAGCCCCAGCATTTT CASSQEQHNQPQHF
TRBJ2-3 TRBD1 once TRBV5-1 TGCGCCAGCAGCCTGGGGACAGTAAGGGTAGATACGCAGTATTTT CASSLGTVRVDTQYF
TRBJ2-4 NA NA TRBV7-3 TGTGCCAGCAGCTTAACCGGGGGTAGCAAAAACATTCAGTACTTC CASSLTGGSKNIQYF
TRBJ1-6 NA NA TRBV30 TGTGCCTGGAGCAGAGGAAATTCACCCCTCCACTTT CAWSRGNSPLHF
TRBJ2-1 TRBD2 NA TRBV7-3 TGTGCCAGCAGCTTAACTAGCGGGGGGGCCAATGAGCAGTTCTTC CASSLTSGGANEQFF
TRBJ1-6 TRBD1 NA TRBV6-5 TGTGCCAGCAGTTACTTAGGACAGGGTGGCAATTCACCCCTCCACTTT CASSYLGQGGNSPLHF
TRBJ1-2 NA NA TRBV4-2 TGTGCCAGCAGCCAGTGGGACTACGGCTACACCTTC CASSQWDYGYTF
TRBJ2-1 NA NA TRBV2 TGTGCCAGCAGTGGAGAGAATGAGCAGTTCTTC CASSGENEQFF
TRBJ2-1 NA NA TRBV12-3/TRBV12-4 TGTGCCTCAGCGTTTCGCGAGCAGTTCTTC CASAFREQFF
TRBJ2-2 NA NA TRBV6-5 TGTGCCAGCAGTCGCCGGGACACTAACACCGGGGAGCTGTTTTTT CASSRRDTNTGELFF
TRBJ1-2 NA NA TRBV19 TGTGCCAGTAGTATCCGGGCAGCGGCTGGCTACACCTTC CASSIRAAAGYTF
TRBJ1-6 TRBD1 NA TRBV5-1 TGCGCCAGCAGCTTATCGACAGGGATGGCACCCCTCCACTTT CASSLSTGMAPLHF
TRBJ2-6 TRBD1 NA TRBV25-1 TGTGCCAGCAGTCCGCGACAGGGGGTCTCTGGGGCCAACGTCCTGACTTTC CASSPRQGVSGANVLTF
TRBJ1-6 NA NA TRBV30 TGTGCCTGGACAGCCTATAATTCACCCCTCCACTTT CAWTAYNSPLHF
TRBJ1-6 NA few TRBV9 TGTGCCAGCAGCGCTACCGGGGGTTCACCCCTCCACTTT CASSATGGSPLHF
TRBJ1-1 NA NA TRBV4-1 TGCGCCAGCAGCCAAGGGCGGGATACTGAAGCTTTCTTT CASSQGRDTEAFF
TRBJ1-1 TRBD1 NA TRBV5-1 TGCGCCAGCAGCTTGGGCACAGGGGGCGGCACTGAAGCTTTCTTT CASSLGTGGGTEAFF